This T cell receptor beta chain was recorded in a study of shared clonotypes between healthy human individuals. Study background: The donor group consisted of two women and three men, aged 18 to 49. Findings and limits, study-wide: It was expected that sequencing depth would affect clonotype sharing among donors.

Method: immunoSEQ multiplex PCR; TCRdb's copy keeps in-frame clones and lacks some. The sample carries 1.6 million or so clones, 98% recorded once. The length of the CDR3 is 15 residues. Trimming cost V 4 bases and J 2 bases; bases outside gene matches: 9. Germline loops: CDR1 SGDLS, CDR2 YYNGEE. Comments on this clone: Its antigen is not identified.

It was into CD45RA+ naive and CD45RA-negative memory subsets that the CD4+ cells were split. Sequenced input: naive CD4+ T cells sorted from blood. Subset here: CD45RA+ positively selected. The receptor was derived from a man younger than 45 in good health. The J gene is TRBJ2-7, the V gene TRBV9; TRBD1 matches at 7 bases. The CDR3 bases are TGTGCCAGCAGCAATAGGGACAGCGTGGCCTACGAGCAGTACTTC. Its protein product is CASSNRDSVAYEQYF.